Listed here are 17 T cell receptor beta chains from one sample, sequenced in a study of patients and donors after allogeneic stem cell transplantation (TCRdb year 2020). Libraries were prepared through RT-PCR. Sequencing relied on a NextSeq 550. TCRdb handled the public reads itself, with Q25 trimming in fastp and clone calling in MiXCR, and kept productive beta chains. Rows are combined by CDR3 protein, so each entry shows the most common genes and DNA. Within this sample are around 170,000 distinct CDR3 sequences, with approximately 22% of them counted one time only. In total, the top ten clones hold roughly 25% of the sample. The sample was blood, either unsorted or a sorted T cell fraction (not recorded which). These receptors came from a human donor who was either an allogeneic HSCT recipient or a stem cell or donor lymphocyte infusion donor (not recorded which). It is not recorded whose cells these are; they may come from a transplant donor.

The chain uses TRBV10-3 and TRBJ2-3; tentative D call: TRBD1 (5 bases). CDR1 is ENHRY, CDR2 SYGVKD, per germline. The CDR3 runs to 12 residues. With 3 bases removed from V and 5 bases from J, the gap between germline ends came to 6 bases. The CDR3 coding sequence is TGTGCCATCAGTGACAGGGAAGATACGCAGTATTTT. Protein: CAISDREDTQYF.

This chain links TRBV5-6 with TRBJ1-2, with a weak D call TRBD1 (5 bases). This CDR3 has 17 amino acids. Germline CDR1 and CDR2: SGHDT and YYEEEE. V lost 3 bases and J lost 4, with 22 bases in between. The CDR3 loop is CASSSDLGYSGGYGYTF. CDR3 DNA sequence: TGTGCCAGCAGCTCCGACCTTGGGTACTCGGGGGGCTATGGCTACACCTTC.

The chain recombines TRBV7-2 with TRBJ2-1; TRBD1 might be the D (6 bases). The CDR3 contains 12 residues. Germline assignment: CDR1 SGHTA and CDR2 FQGNSA. V was pared by 7 bases and J by 8 bases, with 12 bases between. CDR3 in amino acids: CASIGGRDEQFF. The CDR3 region has the DNA TGTGCCAGCATAGGGGGAAGGGATGAGCAGTTCTTC.

The rearrangement uses TRBV20-1 and TRBJ2-7; 7 nucleotides line up with TRBD2. Germline V gene lookup returns CDR1 DFQATT and CDR2 SNEGSKA (reference sequence). The length of the CDR3 is 13 residues. V was clipped by 6 bases and J by 4 bases; unmatched bases: 9. The CDR3 sequence is CSAPAGSPYEQYF. CDR3 DNA: TGCAGTGCCCCAGCGGGATCCCCTTACGAGCAGTACTTC.

This clonotype occurred a few times. The chain has TRBV7-9 and TRBJ2-1; 10 bases match TRBD1. The CDR3 is 14 residues long. Losses at the gene ends were 11 bases for V and 3 bases for J; bases not matched to a gene: 7. Germline V CDR1 and CDR2: SEHNR, FQNEAQ (reference sequence). The DNA for the CDR3 is TGTGCCGTACCGGGACAGGGGTACTACAATGAGCAGTTCTTC. Its translation is CAVPGQGYYNEQFF. Full variable domain (rest looked up from reference TRBV7-9 and TRBJ2-1): DTGVSQNPRHKITKRGQNVTFRCDPISEHNRLYWYRQTLGQGPEFLTYFQNEAQLEKSRLLSDRFSAERPKGSFSTLEIQRTEQGDSAMYLCAVPGQGYYNEQFFGPGTRLTVL.

This clonotype was seen a few times. The V and J genes are TRBV9 and TRBJ2-2; unclear D gene. This CDR3 has 16 residues. From germline, CDR1 is SGDLS and CDR2 YYNGEE. The germline V and J ends were trimmed by 0 bases and 0 bases, with 9 bases remaining between them. For the CDR3, the DNA is TGTGCCAGCAGCGTAGCGGTCCGATCGAACACCGGGGAGCTGTTTTTT. Its protein is CASSVAVRSNTGELFF.

This clonotype was found once. The V and J genes are TRBV29-1 and TRBJ2-5, with D maybe TRBD1 (5 bases). This CDR3 is built from 13 residues. V lost 4 bases and J lost 0, with 9 bases in between. The V gene's germline CDR1 is SQVTM and CDR2 ANQGSEA. The CDR3 region has the DNA TGCAGCGTTGGCAGGGCGTACCAAGAGACCCAGTACTTC. It encodes CSVGRAYQETQYF.

The gene calls are TRBV5-1 and TRBJ1-2; D call uncertain. Germline assignment: CDR1 SGHRS and CDR2 YFSETQ. This CDR3 spans 16 amino acids. The germline V and J ends were trimmed by 5 bases and 0 bases, with 17 bases remaining between them. This CDR3 is CASRRTRPDANYGYTF. In nucleotides, the CDR3 is TGCGCCAGCAGGAGGACGAGGCCCGACGCTAACTATGGCTACACCTTC.

This clonotype was seen only a few times. V usage is TRBV11-2 and J usage is TRBJ1-2; D is unclear. Germline assignment: CDR1 SGHAT and CDR2 FQNNGV. This CDR3 has 16 amino acids. V lost 1 base to trimming and J lost 4 bases, with 16 bases between them. Written as DNA, the CDR3 is TGTGCCAGCAGCTTAGGCGTTGGCTCCACCGCCTATGGCTACACCTTC. Translation: CASSLGVGSTAYGYTF.

V gene TRBV3-1 combines with J gene TRBJ2-3, with TRBD2 matching 9 bases. The CDR3 has 15 amino acids. J lost 4 bases, V lost 1 base, and 3 bases had no gene match. Germline assignment: CDR1 LGHDT and CDR2 YNNKEL (reference sequence). CDR3 sequence reads: CASSQGASGADTQYF. Here the CDR3 DNA reads TGTGCCAGCAGCCAAGGGGCTAGCGGGGCAGATACGCAGTATTTT.

The chain carries TRBV12-3 or TRBV12-4 and TRBJ2-1, with 10 bases aligning to TRBD2. Trimming removed 3 bases from V and 14 bases from J; junction bases left unmatched: 7. The CDR3 covers 13 residues. The CDR3 DNA sequence: TGTGCCAGCAGTTTTGCTAGCGGGAGAATGAAGTTCTTC. Amino acids: CASSFASGRMKFF.

This clonotype showed up just a few times. The chain joins TRBV27 to TRBJ1-5; D is undetermined. The CDR3 covers 15 residues. Trimming removed 0 bases at V and 4 bases at J, with 10 bases between. Germline V gives CDR1 MNHEY, CDR2 SMNVEV (reference sequence). In DNA form, the CDR3 reads TGTGCCAGCAGTTTATCGTTTATTGGGAATCAGCCCCAGCATTTT. As protein: CASSLSFIGNQPQHF.

This clonotype has just a few counts. The genes are TRBV20-1 and TRBJ2-7, with D possibly matching TRBD2 (7 bases). The CDR3 contains 11 residues. Trimming pared 3 bases from V and 6 bases from J, leaving 9 bases between. Germline CDR1 reads DFQATT; CDR2 reads SNEGSKA (reference sequence). The CDR3 is CSARRGGEQYF. CDR3 coding DNA: TGCAGTGCTAGGAGGGGGGGCGAGCAGTACTTC.

The rearrangement uses TRBV5-1 and TRBJ1-1; a weak D match, TRBD1 (5 bases). Germline-derived CDR1 and CDR2 are SGHRS and YFSETQ. Trimming shortened V by 1 base and J by 2 bases, and 15 bases separated the two germline ends. The CDR3 is 16 residues long. CDR3 sequence reads: CASSLRQTTGNTEAFF. CDR3 nucleotide sequence: TGCGCCAGCAGCTTGCGCCAAACCACAGGAAACACTGAAGCTTTCTTT.

This clonotype has a handful of counts. This chain connects TRBV7-8 to TRBJ1-5; D possibly corresponds to TRBD1 (6 bases). Trimming cost V 4 bases and J 7 bases, with 14 bases left between them. CDR3 length: 14 residues. Germline V gene sequence: CDR1 SGHVS, CDR2 FQNEAQ. This CDR3 is CASSSPSRGQPQHF. CDR3 sequence (DNA): TGTGCCAGCAGCTCCCCCTCCAGGGGCCAGCCCCAGCATTTT.

Here the CDR3 reads CSAKIQGAMDGYTF. The CDR3 region has the DNA TGCAGTGCTAAGATACAGGGGGCGATGGATGGCTACACCTTC. The chain carries TRBV20-1 and TRBJ1-2, with 9 bases matching TRBD1. Unmatched junction bases numbered 9, after V lost 4 bases and J lost 6 bases. The CDR3 runs 14 residues. Germline V gene data show CDR1 as DFQATT and CDR2 as SNEGSKA (reference sequence).

The chain joins TRBV7-8 to TRBJ1-1; D may be TRBD1 (5 bases). Germline V gives CDR1 SGHVS, CDR2 FQNEAQ. This CDR3 spans 18 amino acids. V was trimmed by 4 bases and J by 7 bases, leaving 28 bases between them. The CDR3 DNA sequence: TGTGCCAGCAGCTCAGATTTATTCGGGGCGCGTCAAGGTCGTGAAGCTTTCTTT. Translating gives CASSSDLFGARQGREAFF.